This TCR beta chain was captured by sequencing in a study of T-cell memory formation after mild COVID-19. TCRdb itself ran the 5' RACE reads through MiXCR, one entry per CDR3 protein. In the table there are some 490,000 distinct CDR3 sequences, about 20% of which are singletons. This clonotype was recorded a few times. Its antigen is currently unknown. Whole-study findings and limits: Clones that contracted from day 15 to 85 had balanced CD4/CD8; later expanders were CD4+ biased. Second-wave clones reaching peak frequency on day 37 lacked confirmed SARS-CoV-2 specificity.

The germline gives CDR1 SGHVS, CDR2 FNYEAQ. This CDR3 comprises 14 residues. Trimming cost V 1 base and J 5 bases, with 8 bases left between them. This rearrangement joins TRBV7-6 to TRBJ2-2; D call uncertain. The sequencing sample was made of PBMCs or a T cell subset sorted from them (not recorded which). This receptor was identified in an adult woman who had mild COVID-19 (a few samples of this study predate the infection). Cell type and time point are not known. CDR3 region: CASSLVSATGELFF. DNA of the CDR3: TGTGCCAGCAGCTTAGTATCTGCGACCGGGGAGCTGTTTTTT.